The 14 T cell receptor beta chains listed next were all sequenced from one sample in a study of T-cell memory formation after mild COVID-19. TCRdb itself ran the 5' RACE reads through MiXCR, one entry per CDR3 protein. The profile shows some 180,000 distinct CDR3 sequences, about an eighth of them singletons. The sample taken for sequencing was PBMCs or a T cell subset sorted from them (not recorded which). The receptors derive from a man between 18 and 35 years old who had mild COVID-19 (a few samples of this study predate the infection). Cell type and time point are not known.

The table lists this clonotype with a few counts. CDR3 bases: TGTGCCAGCAGCCAAGAGCTGAACACTGAAGCTTTCTTT. This encodes CASSQELNTEAFF. V usage is TRBV14 and J usage is TRBJ1-1; D ambiguous. Per the germline V gene, CDR1 is SGHDN and CDR2 is FVKESK. V was clipped by 0 bases and J by 0 bases, with 2 bases between them. The CDR3 loop spans 13 amino acids.

This clonotype was observed a few times. The chain couples TRBV5-6 to TRBJ1-2; TRBD1 is a possible D gene (5 bases). Germline CDR1 SGHDT, CDR2 YYEEEE. The CDR3 totals 14 residues. Trimming left V 5 bases short and J 10 bases short, with 21 bases between. CDR3: CASSPLAVGGVYTF. Here the CDR3 DNA reads TGTGCCAGCAGTCCCTTAGCGGTTGGAGGGGTCTACACCTTC.

This clonotype has only a few counts. The CDR3 DNA follows: TGTGCCAGCAAGTACGGGGCAGCTAGCAATCAGCCCCAGCATTTT. This codes for CASKYGAASNQPQHF. The rearrangement uses TRBV5-5 and TRBJ1-5, with D tentatively TRBD1 (5 bases). V gave up 6 bases and J gave up 0 bases, with 13 bases separating them. The CDR3 spans 15 residues. The germline CDR1 and CDR2 sequences are SGHKS and YYEKEE (reference sequence).

A few counts support this clonotype. The chain links TRBV12-3 or TRBV12-4 to TRBJ2-3; D might be TRBD1 (6 bases). The V end lost 4 bases, the J end lost 3 bases, and 11 bases lay between the germline ends. The CDR3 totals 14 residues. The DNA of the CDR3 is TGTGCCAGCAGTTACAGGGTGGGGACAGATACGCAGTATTTT. Residues: CASSYRVGTDTQYF.

CDR3 sequence (DNA): TGTGCCAGCAGCGTAGGAGTGGGGACCCAGTACTTC. Residues: CASSVGVGTQYF. The chain couples TRBV9 to TRBJ2-5; D uncertain. This CDR3 has 12 amino acids. Trimming left V 0 bases short and J 7 bases short, with 7 bases between. Germline lookup yields CDR1 SGDLS and CDR2 YYNGEE.

The genes are TRBV21-1 and TRBJ1-5; TRBD1 is the table's D call, not checked against the DNA. TRBV21-1 is a recognized pseudogene. The CDR3 totals 14 residues. The CDR3 bases are TGTGCCAGCAGCCGAGACAGGGACTATCAGCCCCAGCATTTT. It specifies CASSRDRDYQPQHF.

This clonotype was seen a handful of times. The chain employs TRBV6-5 and TRBJ1-6, with D hard to call. V gave up 6 bases and J gave up 0 bases, with 9 bases separating them. The CDR3 runs to 15 residues. Germline V lookup: CDR1 MNHEY, CDR2 SVGAGI. CDR3 protein: CASSEKSSYNSPLHF. The CDR3 DNA is TGTGCCAGCAGCGAGAAGAGCTCCTATAATTCACCCCTCCACTTT.

This clonotype was seen repeatedly, ten times or more. The chain recombines TRBV12-3 or TRBV12-4 with TRBJ2-7; TRBD1 aligns across 11 bases. The CDR3 length is 14 residues. V lost 6 bases and J lost 5; bases outside the gene matches: 6. The CDR3 reads CASSPGTGGDEQYF. CDR3 in DNA: TGTGCCAGCAGCCCCGGGACAGGGGGAGACGAGCAGTACTTC.

The table lists this clonotype with a few counts. V is TRBV9 and J is TRBJ1-3; D not certain. Trimming pared 0 bases from V and 4 bases from J, leaving 11 bases between. The CDR3 loop spans 15 amino acids. Germline assignment: CDR1 SGDLS and CDR2 YYNGEE. For the CDR3, the DNA is TGTGCCAGCAGCGTAGGAGCTTTCACCGGAAACACCATATATTTT. Translating it yields CASSVGAFTGNTIYF.

This clonotype showed up just a few times. The rearrangement uses TRBV5-1 and TRBJ1-1; perhaps TRBD1 as D (5 bases). This CDR3 has 15 residues. CDR1 and CDR2 from the germline V gene are SGHRS and YFSETQ. V was cut by 7 bases and J by 1 base, with 17 bases left in between. The CDR3 DNA sequence: TGCGCCAGCTCCCGGGGGGAGTTTAGGAACACTGAAGCTTTCTTT. Translation gives CASSRGEFRNTEAFF.

The CDR3 loop is CASSLRANTDTQYF. CDR3 coding DNA: TGTGCCAGCAGCTTACGGGCCAACACAGATACGCAGTATTTT. This chain joins TRBV7-6 and TRBJ2-3; no definite D call. CDR1 SGHVS and CDR2 FNYEAQ come from the germline V gene. V lost 2 bases to trimming and J lost 2 bases, with 8 bases between them. The CDR3 loop spans 14 amino acids.

V usage is TRBV20-1 and J usage is TRBJ2-5; D is unclear. V lost 5 bases to trimming and J lost 0 bases, with 10 bases between them. Germline V gives CDR1 DFQATT, CDR2 SNEGSKA (reference sequence). This CDR3 region has 13 residues. CDR3 protein: CSARRRYQETQYF. CDR3 nucleotides: TGCAGTGCTCGTAGGCGGTACCAAGAGACCCAGTACTTC.

This clonotype was recorded a few times. The rearrangement uses TRBV24-1 and TRBJ1-2, with a tentative D call TRBD1 (5 bases). This CDR3 has 14 amino acids. V was trimmed by 3 bases and J by 4 bases, leaving 11 bases between them. CDR1 and CDR2 (germline): KGHDR, SFDVKD. The CDR3 region has the DNA TGTGCCACCAGTGATCCAGGGAGACCCTATGGCTACACCTTC. Translated, it gives CATSDPGRPYGYTF.

The chain recombines TRBV7-2 with TRBJ1-5; maybe TRBD1 (6 bases). The CDR3 extends over 15 amino acids. Germline assignment: CDR1 SGHTA and CDR2 FQGNSA. V dropped 5 bases and J dropped 1 base, with 12 bases sitting between them. The CDR3 region is CASSLGGRSNQPQHF. In DNA form, the CDR3 reads TGTGCCAGCAGCCTCGGGGGGCGAAGCAATCAGCCCCAGCATTTT.